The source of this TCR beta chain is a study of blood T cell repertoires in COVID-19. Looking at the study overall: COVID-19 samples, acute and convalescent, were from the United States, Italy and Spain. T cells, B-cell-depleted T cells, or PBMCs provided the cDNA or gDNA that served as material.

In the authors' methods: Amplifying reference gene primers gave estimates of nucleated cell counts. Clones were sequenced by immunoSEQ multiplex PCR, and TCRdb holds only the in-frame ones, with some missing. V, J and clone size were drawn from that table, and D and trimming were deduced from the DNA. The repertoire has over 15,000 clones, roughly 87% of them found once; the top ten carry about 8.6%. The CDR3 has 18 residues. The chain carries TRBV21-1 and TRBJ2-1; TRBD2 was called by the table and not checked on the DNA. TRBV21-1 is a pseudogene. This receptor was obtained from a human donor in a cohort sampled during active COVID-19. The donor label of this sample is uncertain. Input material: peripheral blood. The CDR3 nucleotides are TGTGCCAGCAGCCACTTGACTAGCGGGCCGAGCTCCTACAATGAGCAGTTCTTC. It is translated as CASSHLTSGPSSYNEQFF.